These 5 T cell receptor beta chains were sequenced from one sample in a study of identical twins. TCRdb called the 5' RACE reads again in MiXCR, with one record for every CDR3 protein. This sample has about 150,000 distinct CDR3 sequences, with roughly 3.3% found just once. Sequenced input: memory T cells sorted from blood. Every receptor here comes from a man aged 18 to 29 in good health.

The sample holds a few counts of this clonotype. This chain uses TRBV5-6 with TRBJ2-1; D is possibly TRBD1 (5 bases). The CDR3 sequence is 14 residues long. V was pared by 1 base and J by 8 bases, with 13 bases between. Germline CDR1 is SGHDT and CDR2 is YYEEEE. CDR3 sequence: CASSLRGWADEQFF. The CDR3 DNA reads TGTGCCAGCAGCTTGAGGGGATGGGCGGATGAGCAGTTCTTC.

In regard to this clonotype: This may come from a read error, since a much larger clone is one base off. The rearrangement joins TRBV28 to TRBJ2-7; possibly TRBD1 for D (5 bases). Germline V gene data show CDR1 as MDHEN and CDR2 as SYDVKM. V dropped 5 bases and J dropped 8 bases, with 19 bases sitting between them. This CDR3 is built from 14 residues. CDR3 coding DNA: TGTGCCAGCAGTCAAGACCTCGCAGGGCTCCAGCAGTACTTC. Translated: CASSQDLAGLQQYF.

This clonotype showed up many times. The rearrangement links TRBV7-8 to TRBJ1-1; TRBD1 agrees at 9 bases. The germline V gene has CDR1 SGHVS and CDR2 FQNEAQ. This CDR3 is built from 18 residues. The V gene end was trimmed by 5 bases and the J gene end by 1 base; junction bases not matched to a gene: 14. The CDR3 DNA is TGTGCCAGCAGCATACTAAAGCCCGGACAGGGGACGAACACTGAAGCTTTCTTT. Protein sequence: CASSILKPGQGTNTEAFF.

In this sample, this clonotype turned up many times. The chain links TRBV7-2 to TRBJ1-4; TRBD1 might be the D (5 bases). The CDR3 is 16 residues long. Germline values: CDR1 SGHTA, CDR2 FQGNSA. Trimming removed 4 bases from V and 0 bases from J, with 12 bases in between. The CDR3: CASSSGLFSTNEKLFF. CDR3 DNA: TGTGCCAGCAGCTCGGGACTTTTTTCAACTAATGAAAAACTGTTTTTT.

This clonotype appeared many times. The chain combines TRBV7-6 with TRBJ2-2; a weak D match, TRBD2 (6 bases). Germline assignment: CDR1 SGHVS and CDR2 FNYEAQ. V was trimmed by 6 bases and J by 4 bases, leaving 15 bases between them. This CDR3 region has 15 residues. CDR3 nucleotide sequence: TGTGCCAGCAGTTCCCCGTCGGGGGTCACCGGGGAGCTGTTTTTT. This translates into CASSSPSGVTGELFF.